The rows below give T cell receptor beta chains drawn from one sample of a study of cytomegalovirus exposure and HLA in healthy donors. Using immunoSEQ multiplex PCR, the repertoire was profiled, and TCRdb retains in-frame clones only, with some absent. The data contain about 170,000 clones, about 65% of them singletons. The sample consisted of PBMCs. These receptor sequences come from a girl between 5 and 17 years old in good health and CMV-seronegative. The CDR3 runs from the conserved cysteine through the conserved F or W. A D gene is named only where the DNA matches it firmly. Clone size is shown for a subset of rows, as once, few, many or a class of expanded clone.

CDR3 length	clone size	J gene	V gene	D gene	CDR3 protein	CDR3 DNA
15	-	TRBJ2-5	TRBV5-1	TRBD2	CASSYIESGEETQYF	TGCGCCAGCAGCTATATTGAGAGCGGGGAAGAGACCCAGTACTTC
15	-	TRBJ1-2	TRBV6-6	TRBD1	CASSYSEQGAGGYTF	TGTGCCAGCAGTTACTCGGAACAGGGGGCCGGTGGCTACACCTTC
15	few	TRBJ2-1	TRBV5-6	TRBD2	CASSLGGLALNEQFF	TGTGCCAGCAGCTTGGGCGGACTAGCGCTAAATGAGCAGTTCTTC
11	-	TRBJ2-1	TRBV2	-	CASREGWGEFF	TGTGCCAGCAGGGAGGGATGGGGGGAGTTCTTC
14	few	TRBJ1-1	TRBV5-6	-	CASSLLGGRTEAFF	TGTGCCAGCAGCTTGTTAGGGGGTAGGACTGAAGCTTTCTTT
13	-	TRBJ1-2	TRBV18	TRBD1	CASSPPTGTGYTF	TGTGCCAGCTCACCACCGACAGGGACCGGCTACACCTTC
13	-	TRBJ1-3	TRBV19	-	CASTVASGNTIYF	TGTGCCAGTACAGTCGCCTCTGGAAACACCATATATTTT
18	-	TRBJ1-2	TRBV4-2	TRBD1	CASSQDTTSGTGIYGYTF	TGTGCCAGCAGCCAAGATACTACGTCCGGGACAGGGATCTATGGCTACACCTTC
15	-	TRBJ2-3	TRBV10-2	-	CASGSLGLYTDTQYF	TGCGCCAGCGGCTCATTGGGGCTCTACACAGATACGCAGTATTTT
17	few	TRBJ2-5	TRBV4-1	-	CASSQDRTVNREETQYF	TGCGCCAGCAGCCAAGACCGAACAGTTAACCGTGAAGAGACCCAGTACTTC
19	-	TRBJ2-1	TRBV5-1	TRBD2	CASSLAVVRLAGGHDEQFF	TGCGCTAGCAGCTTGGCCGTTGTAAGACTAGCGGGGGGGCACGATGAGCAGTTCTTC
16	-	TRBJ1-6	TRBV27	-	CASSFRAGFGNSPLHF	TGTGCCAGCAGTTTTCGCGCGGGGTTCGGAAATTCACCCCTCCACTTT
10	-	TRBJ1-1	TRBV6-5	-	CASHDREAFF	TGTGCCAGCCATGACAGGGAAGCTTTCTTT
11	-	TRBJ1-4	TRBV30	-	CALWSDEKLFF	TGTGCCTTATGGTCGGATGAAAAACTGTTTTTT
14	-	TRBJ2-7	TRBV6-6	-	CASSSKYREHEQYF	TGTGCCAGCAGTTCCAAATACAGGGAACACGAGCAGTACTTC
12	-	TRBJ2-1	TRBV30	-	CAWSEGVGEQFF	TGTGCCTGGAGCGAGGGGGTAGGGGAGCAGTTCTTC
15	-	TRBJ2-7	TRBV5-4	-	CASSWGMEGAGEQYF	TGTGCAAGCAGCTGGGGGATGGAGGGGGCGGGCGAGCAGTACTTC
16	-	TRBJ2-5	TRBV2	TRBD2	CASSESAGGQQETQYF	TGTGCCAGCAGTGAGTCAGCGGGGGGCCAGCAAGAGACCCAGTACTTC
14	-	TRBJ1-5	TRBV7-9	-	CASSPGLSNQPQHF	TGTGCCAGCAGCCCAGGGCTCAGCAATCAGCCCCAGCATTTT
12	-	TRBJ1-1	TRBV29-1	-	CSATTVLAEAFF	TGCAGCGCTACCACGGTCCTTGCTGAAGCTTTCTTT
12	-	TRBJ1-4	TRBV15	-	CATSRFGEKLFF	TGTGCCACCAGCCGATTCGGAGAGAAACTGTTTTTT
15	-	TRBJ1-5	TRBV6-1	-	CASSRGGDSNQPQHF	TGTGCCAGCAGCAGGGGAGGGGATAGCAATCAGCCCCAGCATTTT
13	-	TRBJ1-6	TRBV5-4	TRBD1	CASSLGTGEALHF	TGTGCCAGCAGCTTGGGTACAGGGGAGGCCCTCCACTTT
14	-	TRBJ2-7	TRBV10-2	-	CASSESLSDSEQYF	TGCGCCAGCAGTGAGTCTTTATCAGATTCCGAGCAGTACTTC
14	-	TRBJ1-1	TRBV4-2	-	CASSQDRGTTEAFF	TGTGCCAGCAGCCAAGACAGGGGAACGACTGAAGCTTTCTTT
17	-	TRBJ1-4	TRBV9	TRBD1	CASSVGSWGQTIEKLFF	TGTGCCAGCAGCGTAGGTTCCTGGGGACAGACTATTGAAAAACTGTTTTTT
15	-	TRBJ1-4	TRBV5-4	-	CASSPDRTTNEKLFF	TGTGCCAGCAGTCCTGACAGGACCACTAATGAAAAACTGTTTTTT
11	-	TRBJ2-5	TRBV6-6	-	CATGRVETQYF	TGTGCCACCGGCAGGGTGGAGACCCAGTACTTC
13	-	TRBJ1-5	TRBV11-1	-	CASSLAGASPQHF	TGTGCCAGCAGCTTAGCCGGTGCCTCGCCCCAGCATTTT
14	-	TRBJ1-2	TRBV9	-	CASSKDTTNYGYTF	TGTGCCAGCAGCAAGGACACAACTAACTATGGCTACACCTTC
14	-	TRBJ1-1	TRBV5-1	-	CASSLTPLNTEAFF	TGCGCCAGCAGCTTGACTCCTCTGAACACTGAAGCTTTCTTT
14	-	TRBJ1-2	TRBV7-9	TRBD1	CASRSGTVNYGYTF	TGTGCCAGCAGATCCGGGACAGTGAACTATGGCTACACCTTC
15	-	TRBJ2-3	TRBV5-1	-	CASSLAGVSTDTQYF	TGCGCCAGCAGCTTGGCGGGGGTTAGCACAGATACGCAGTATTTT
14	-	TRBJ1-5	TRBV15	-	CATSRDRGNQPQHF	TGTGCCACCAGCAGAGATAGGGGGAATCAGCCCCAGCATTTT
14	-	TRBJ2-1	TRBV10-3	-	CAISEGALWDEQFF	TGTGCCATCAGTGAGGGGGCCCTGTGGGATGAGCAGTTCTTC
12	-	TRBJ1-3	TRBV2	-	CASRTAGNTIYF	TGTGCCAGTAGGACAGCCGGAAACACCATATATTTT
16	-	TRBJ1-5	TRBV27	-	CASDLGNREGYQPQHF	TGTGCCAGCGACTTAGGGAACAGGGAGGGTTATCAGCCCCAGCATTTT
13	-	TRBJ1-1	TRBV15	TRBD1	CATRYRDRHEAFF	TGTGCCACCAGGTACCGGGACAGGCATGAAGCTTTCTTT
17	-	TRBJ1-5	TRBV19	TRBD1	CASSIRGGLGSAQPQHF	TGTGCCAGTAGTATAAGAGGGGGCCTGGGGTCTGCTCAGCCCCAGCATTTT
16	once	TRBJ1-2	TRBV5-4	-	CASSPGQGLVNYGYTF	TGTGCCAGCAGCCCCGGCCAGGGCCTTGTAAACTATGGCTACACCTTC
12	-	TRBJ1-4	TRBV4-2	-	CASRDNQEELFF	TGTGCCAGCAGAGATAACCAGGAGGAACTGTTTTTT
16	-	TRBJ2-7	TRBV4-2	TRBD2	CASSQETSGGPYEQYF	TGTGCCAGCAGCCAGGAGACTAGCGGGGGACCCTACGAGCAGTACTTC
16	-	TRBJ2-3	TRBV5-1	TRBD1	CASSLSETGITDTQYF	TGCGCCAGCAGCTTGTCGGAGACAGGGATTACCGATACGCAGTATTTT
13	-	TRBJ2-3	TRBV9	-	CASSSRRTDTQYF	TGTGCCAGCAGCTCCCGTCGGACAGATACGCAGTATTTT